Presented here are 26 T cell receptor beta chains from one specimen sequenced in a study of blood T cell repertoires in COVID-19. Profiling relied on immunoSEQ multiplex PCR, and the TCRdb table lists in-frame clones only, not all of them. The sample yields about 140,000 clones, 65% to 85% seen once. The material sequenced was peripheral blood. Every receptor here comes from a woman aged 55 to 70 with acute or convalescent COVID-19.

The rearrangement uses TRBV7-2 and TRBJ1-6; 8 nucleotides align to TRBD1. The CDR3 length is 14 residues. Germline V gene data show CDR1 as SGHTA and CDR2 as FQGNSA. V lost 2 bases, J lost 8 bases, and 2 bases stayed unmatched. CDR3 region: CASSLRTGHSPLHF. In DNA form, the CDR3 reads TGTGCCAGCAGCTTACGGACAGGGCATTCACCCCTCCACTTT.

The chain employs TRBV7-2 and TRBJ2-1, with 8 bases that match TRBD1. Germline V gene data show CDR1 as SGHTA and CDR2 as FQGNSA. J gave up 1 base and V 1 base, and 0 bases lay outside the gene matches. The CDR3 spans 15 residues. The CDR3, as DNA: TGTGCCAGCAGCTTAGACAGGGGGTCCTACAATGAGCAGTTCTTC. This codes for CASSLDRGSYNEQFF.

The chain employs TRBV28 and TRBJ2-7; 8 positions agree with TRBD1. The J segment lost 0 bases and the V segment lost 7 bases, leaving 8 bases of the junction unmatched. The CDR3 extends over 15 amino acids. The germline CDR1 and CDR2 sequences are MDHEN and SYDVKM. Here the CDR3 reads CASNQPGQDSYEQYF. The CDR3 coding sequence is TGTGCCAGCAACCAGCCGGGACAGGACTCCTACGAGCAGTACTTC.

This clone was found once. The J gene is TRBJ1-3, the V gene TRBV5-6, with D hard to call. V was cut by 3 bases and J by 2 bases, with 12 bases left in between. Germline CDR1 reads SGHDT; CDR2 reads YYEEEE. The CDR3 length is 15 residues. The CDR3: CASSSGPAAGNTIYF. CDR3 coding DNA: TGTGCCAGCAGCTCAGGACCAGCGGCTGGAAACACCATATATTTT.

The chain has TRBV19 and TRBJ2-3, with D perhaps TRBD2 (5 bases). V was trimmed by 2 bases and J by 10 bases, leaving 10 bases between them. The CDR3 is 12 amino acids. CDR1 and CDR2 (germline): LNHDA, SQIVND (reference sequence). This CDR3 reads CASSIPTGAQYF. The DNA of the CDR3 is TGTGCCAGTAGTATACCGACCGGGGCGCAGTATTTT.

V and J are TRBV21-1 and TRBJ2-1; the table's D call of TRBD1 was not tested on the DNA. TRBV21-1 is a known pseudogene. This CDR3 comprises 18 residues. CDR3 amino acids: CASSKADRLVPKSNEQFF. In DNA, the CDR3 is TGTGCCAGCAGCAAAGCGGACAGACTCGTACCCAAGAGCAATGAGCAGTTCTTC.

The J gene is TRBJ1-3, the V gene TRBV19; no firm D call. Germline CDR1 is LNHDA and CDR2 is SQIVND (reference sequence). V lost 7 bases, J lost 4 bases, and 11 bases lay in between. This CDR3 contains 13 residues. In DNA form, the CDR3 reads TGTGCCAGTATGTACTCCTCGGGAAACACCATATATTTT. It codes for CASMYSSGNTIYF.

In its sample, this clone was seen once. This chain connects TRBV28 to TRBJ1-2; no reliable D call. The CDR3 has 13 residues. The germline V gene has CDR1 MDHEN and CDR2 SYDVKM. Trimming removed 2 bases from V and 3 bases from J, with 7 bases in between. The CDR3 loop is CASSLGGYYGYTF. The CDR3 nucleotides read TGTGCCAGCAGTTTAGGAGGGTACTATGGCTACACCTTC.

The chain uses TRBV3-1 (or the pseudogene TRBV3-2) and TRBJ2-7; 8 positions match TRBD2. Germline V CDR1 and CDR2: LGHDT, YNNKEL (reference sequence). The CDR3 has 15 amino acids. V lost 3 bases, J lost 4 bases, and 8 bases stayed unmatched. CDR3 sequence (DNA): TGTGCCAGCAGCCAGGGACTAGTAGGCGGATACGAGCAGTACTTC. It encodes CASSQGLVGGYEQYF.

V and J are TRBV5-1 and TRBJ1-4; the D is unclear. V lost 0 bases and J 5 bases, leaving 8 bases between the germline ends. The CDR3 contains 14 residues. Germline V gene lookup returns CDR1 SGHRS and CDR2 YFSETQ. The CDR3 region has the DNA TGCGCCAGCAGCTTGGGTCCGTCGAATGAAAAACTGTTTTTT. The encoded protein is CASSLGPSNEKLFF.

J is TRBJ1-1 and V is TRBV11-3; the D gene is possibly TRBD1 (6 bases). This CDR3 has 14 amino acids. Germline V CDR1 and CDR2: SGHNT, YENEEA. V was pared by 3 bases and J by 5 bases, with 13 bases between. The CDR3 DNA sequence: TGTGCCAGCAGCTTTGAGGGGGAGGGGACTGAAGCTTTCTTT. Amino acids: CASSFEGEGTEAFF.

The rearrangement joins TRBV9 to TRBJ1-1; perhaps TRBD1 as D (5 bases). The V end was cut by 0 bases, the J end by 4 bases, with 13 bases between. The CDR3 spans 15 residues. Germline assignment: CDR1 SGDLS and CDR2 YYNGEE. CDR3 sequence: CASSVGPGGSTEAFF. CDR3 coding DNA: TGTGCCAGCAGCGTAGGCCCCGGGGGGAGCACTGAAGCTTTCTTT.

The chain couples TRBV30 to TRBJ1-5; 10 bases map to TRBD1. CDR3 length: 14 residues. In germline, CDR1 is GTSNPN, CDR2 SVGIG (reference sequence). Trimming took 2 bases from V and 6 from J; bases not matched to a gene: 4. This CDR3 reads CAWSYGTGVQPQHF. DNA for the CDR3: TGTGCCTGGAGTTACGGGACAGGGGTTCAGCCCCAGCATTTT.

This clone has only a few counts. The rearrangement joins TRBV5-1 to TRBJ1-2, with D possibly being TRBD1 (5 bases). The germline gives CDR1 SGHRS, CDR2 YFSETQ. The CDR3 is 15 residues long. Trimming stripped 3 bases from V and 0 bases from J, with 12 bases between. This CDR3 reads CASSSGGGTNYGYTF. Here the CDR3 DNA reads TGCGCCAGCAGCTCGGGCGGGGGGACTAACTATGGCTACACCTTC.

This clone appeared once. For the CDR3, the DNA is TGTGCCAGCAGTGAAGGTCGCGGGGTCTCTGGAAACACCATATATTTT. As protein: CASSEGRGVSGNTIYF. The V gene is TRBV2, the J gene TRBJ1-3; the D is unclear. CDR3 length: 16 residues. V shed 1 base and J shed 0 bases, with 10 bases lying between them. The germline gives CDR1 SNHLY, CDR2 FYNNEI.

J is TRBJ1-1 and V is TRBV3-1 (or the pseudogene TRBV3-2); D unresolved. Germline V gene data show CDR1 as LGHDT and CDR2 as YNNKEL (reference sequence). There are 13 residues in the CDR3. Trimming left V 2 bases short and J 6 bases short, with 10 bases between. For the CDR3, the DNA is TGTGCCAGCAGCCAAATCGAGGGAGCTGAAGCTTTCTTT. It is translated as CASSQIEGAEAFF.

The chain uses TRBV9 and TRBJ2-3; D perhaps matches TRBD2 (6 bases). The V gene lost 6 bases and the J gene lost 4 bases, with 12 bases spanning the gap. CDR1 is SGDLS, CDR2 YYNGEE, per germline. The CDR3 spans 13 residues. The CDR3 is CASTTGAPDTQYF. CDR3 nucleotides: TGTGCCAGCACGACGGGAGCGCCAGATACGCAGTATTTT.

The chain employs TRBV5-1 and TRBJ2-2; D not certain. The CDR3 sequence is 12 residues long. CDR1 SGHRS and CDR2 YFSETQ come from the germline V gene. V lost 4 bases and J 2 bases, leaving 3 bases between the germline ends. The CDR3 DNA follows: TGCGCCAGCAGCCTAAACACCGGGGAGCTGTTTTTT. This translates into CASSLNTGELFF.

The chain carries TRBV9 and TRBJ2-1, with D maybe TRBD2 (7 bases). Germline V gene data show CDR1 as SGDLS and CDR2 as YYNGEE. Trimming removed 3 bases at V and 1 base at J, with 11 bases between. The CDR3 totals 15 residues. The CDR3 sequence: CASSAEGGSYNEQFF. The CDR3 coding sequence is TGTGCCAGCAGCGCAGAGGGGGGGTCCTACAATGAGCAGTTCTTC.

The chain recombines TRBV5-1 with TRBJ2-7; TRBD1 agrees at 9 bases. Unmatched junction bases numbered 4, after V lost 3 bases and J lost 3 bases. This CDR3 has 14 residues. The V gene's germline CDR1 is SGHRS and CDR2 YFSETQ. The CDR3 sequence is CASSWTGDGYEQYF. For the CDR3, the DNA is TGCGCCAGCAGCTGGACAGGGGACGGCTACGAGCAGTACTTC. Looking up the rest from reference TRBV5-1 and TRBJ2-7 gives the full variable domain: KAGVTQTPRYLIKTRGQQVTLSCSPISGHRSVSWYQQTPGQGLQFLFEYFSETQRNKGNFPGRFSGRQFSNSRSEMNVSTLELGDSALYLCASSWTGDGYEQYFGPGTRLTVT.

CDR3 in amino acids: CATSEGPMPQHF. The CDR3 DNA reads TGTGCCACCAGTGAGGGGCCAATGCCCCAGCATTTT. This chain uses TRBV24-1 with TRBJ1-5; possible D gene TRBD1, 5 bases. This CDR3 contains 12 residues. Germline CDR1 KGHDR, CDR2 SFDVKD. V dropped 4 bases and J dropped 9 bases, with 9 bases sitting between them.

This clone showed up just a few times. The gene calls are TRBV24-1 and TRBJ2-7, with D perhaps TRBD1 (6 bases). Trimming left V 10 bases short and J 2 bases short, with 14 bases between. The CDR3 has 13 amino acids. In germline, CDR1 is KGHDR, CDR2 SFDVKD. The CDR3 DNA sequence: TGTGCCACACAGGGAGACAGCACCTACGAGCAGTACTTC. It is translated as CATQGDSTYEQYF.

The chain combines TRBV27 with TRBJ1-5, with unresolved D. Germline CDR1 reads MNHEY; CDR2 reads SMNVEV (reference sequence). Trimming shortened V by 6 bases and J by 0 bases, and 12 bases separated the two germline ends. The CDR3 extends over 15 amino acids. CDR3 sequence: CASRFLGVSNQPQHF. DNA for the CDR3: TGTGCCAGCAGGTTTTTGGGAGTTAGCAATCAGCCCCAGCATTTT.

The gene calls are TRBV2 and TRBJ2-7; 8 nucleotides agree with TRBD2. The V and J ends lost 8 bases and 6 bases, in that order; junction bases with no gene match: 9. Germline V gene data show CDR1 as SNHLY and CDR2 as FYNNEI. CDR3 size: 13 residues. The CDR3 nucleotides read TGTGCCAGCGGGGGACTAGTTTCTCTCGAGCAGTACTTC. Its protein is CASGGLVSLEQYF.

The chain employs TRBV15 and TRBJ1-2; TRBD1 might be the D (5 bases). The CDR3 is 12 residues long. The germline CDR1 and CDR2 sequences are LNHNV and YYDKDF (reference sequence). The V end lost 1 base, the J end lost 5 bases, and 5 bases lay between the germline ends. CDR3 DNA sequence: TGTGCCACCAGCAGAGCAGGGTATGGCTACACCTTC. This encodes CATSRAGYGYTF.

The rearrangement joins TRBV30 to TRBJ2-7, with 7 bases that match TRBD1. CDR1 and CDR2 from the germline V gene are GTSNPN and SVGIG (reference sequence). CDR3 length: 12 residues. With V trimmed by 2 bases and J by 6 bases, 4 bases remained unmatched. CDR3 nucleotide sequence: TGTGCCTGGAGTACAGGGGTTTTCGAGCAGTACTTC. Protein: CAWSTGVFEQYF.